What follows are 24 T cell receptor beta chains derived from one specimen sequenced in a study of cytomegalovirus exposure and HLA in healthy donors. Use of 60 Vbeta and 13 Jbeta primers characterized the PCR. Some clones are missing from TCRdb's copy, which holds only in-frame ones; the method was immunoSEQ multiplex PCR. The table shows nearly 200,000 clones, with 82% occurring only once. Sequencing input: PBMCs. The origin of the receptors is a boy younger than 10 in good health and CMV-seronegative.

The V gene is TRBV4-1, the J gene TRBJ2-3; 9 bases are a match to TRBD2. Germline CDR1 and CDR2: MGHRA and YSYEKL. The CDR3 length is 15 residues. The junction had 1 base not matched to a gene; V was cut back by 2 bases and J by 1 base. The CDR3, as DNA: TGCGCCAGCAGCCAAATAGCGGGGGGCACAGATACGCAGTATTTT. This codes for CASSQIAGGTDTQYF.

The chain combines TRBV5-1 with TRBJ2-2, with D tentatively TRBD1 (6 bases). Trimming shortened V by 3 bases and J by 7 bases, and 19 bases separated the two germline ends. This CDR3 region has 16 residues. Germline V CDR1 and CDR2: SGHRS, YFSETQ. The CDR3 nucleotides are TGCGCCAGCAGCTCGCCTAGGGCAGGGGCAGACGGGGAGCTGTTTTTT. It translates to CASSSPRAGADGELFF.

The chain employs TRBV9 and TRBJ1-3; D not resolved. Germline V gives CDR1 SGDLS, CDR2 YYNGEE. The ends were cut back, 4 bases at V and 10 bases at J, with 15 bases in the middle. This CDR3 contains 13 residues. Here the CDR3 DNA reads TGTGCCAGCAGCCCTGGTAGAGGAGGGACCATATATTTT. Translating it yields CASSPGRGGTIYF.

This rearrangement joins TRBV5-1 to TRBJ2-3; 9 bases agree with TRBD2. Germline V lookup: CDR1 SGHRS, CDR2 YFSETQ. The CDR3 is 18 amino acids. The J segment lost 0 bases and the V segment lost 1 base, leaving 9 bases of the junction unmatched. CDR3 sequence (DNA): TGCGCCAGCAGCTTGTGGGGTAGCGGGGGAGCTAGCACAGATACGCAGTATTTT. Its translation is CASSLWGSGGASTDTQYF.

The chain combines TRBV7-2 with TRBJ1-5; the D gene is possibly TRBD1 (5 bases). Germline CDR1 and CDR2: SGHTA and FQGNSA. V was trimmed by 0 bases and J by 6 bases, leaving 6 bases between them. The CDR3 covers 13 residues. Here the CDR3 reads CASSLAGGQPQHF. The CDR3 DNA is TGTGCCAGCAGCTTAGCGGGGGGTCAGCCCCAGCATTTT. Full variable domain (rest looked up from reference TRBV7-2 and TRBJ1-5): GAGVSQSPSNKVTEKGKDVELRCDPISGHTALYWYRQSLGQGLEFLIYFQGNSAPDKSGLPSDRFSAERTGGSVSTLTIQRTQQEDSAVYLCASSLAGGQPQHFGDGTRLSIL.

V is TRBV7-6 and J is TRBJ1-2, with a tentative D call TRBD1 (6 bases). Germline loops: CDR1 SGHVS, CDR2 FNYEAQ. The CDR3 sequence is 17 residues long. V shed 5 bases and J shed 7 bases, with 26 bases lying between them. CDR3 coding DNA: TGTGCCAGCAGCCCTTACCAAGGGGGAGGGTTAGTAGGTGGCTACACCTTC. Translated: CASSPYQGGGLVGGYTF.

The rearrangement uses TRBV6-5 and TRBJ1-1, with D tentatively TRBD1 (5 bases). V lost 10 bases and J 5 bases, leaving 17 bases between the germline ends. CDR1 MNHEY and CDR2 SVGAGI come from the germline V gene. The CDR3 covers 13 residues. In DNA form, the CDR3 reads TGTGCCACGCTCACCTCACGGGGGACTGAAGCTTTCTTT. Protein product: CATLTSRGTEAFF.

This clone came up once. The chain couples TRBV4-2 to TRBJ2-3; D gene uncertain. V was shortened by 0 bases and J by 6 bases, with 7 bases between the two germline ends. The CDR3 length is 13 residues. Germline assignment: CDR1 LGHNA and CDR2 YNFKEQ. The CDR3 spells CASSQDSGDTQYF. The DNA for the CDR3 is TGTGCCAGCAGCCAAGATTCCGGGGATACGCAGTATTTT.

V gene TRBV21-1 combines with J gene TRBJ2-2; the D call of TRBD1 is as the table states it, not checked on the DNA. TRBV21-1 is a listed pseudogene. The CDR3 spans 14 residues. The CDR3 reads CASPRDRDAGELFF. CDR3 DNA sequence: TGTGCCAGCCCACGGGACAGGGATGCCGGGGAGCTGTTTTTT.

This clone was detected only once. The CDR3 here is CASSRGLVTDYEQYF. The CDR3 coding sequence is TGCGCCAGCAGCCGCGGACTAGTCACGGACTACGAGCAGTACTTC. The chain employs TRBV5-1 and TRBJ2-5; 7 bases agree with TRBD2. The DNA end is more similar to TRBJ2-7, so the J call may be wrong. CDR3 length: 15 amino acids. Germline CDR1 and CDR2: SGHRS and YFSETQ.

The V and J genes are TRBV15 and TRBJ2-5; weak D call: TRBD1 (5 bases). Trimming left V 0 bases short and J 4 bases short, with 15 bases between. This CDR3 is built from 16 residues. From germline, CDR1 is LNHNV and CDR2 YYDKDF (reference sequence). The CDR3: CATSREGDESRETQYF. The CDR3 nucleotides are TGTGCCACCAGCAGAGAAGGGGATGAGTCGAGAGAGACCCAGTACTTC.

This clone was detected a few times. The chain combines TRBV4-1 with TRBJ2-7; 10 bases agree with TRBD1. The CDR3 loop spans 14 amino acids. The V segment lost 0 bases and the J segment 5 bases; nucleotides outside the gene matches: 1. Per the germline V gene, CDR1 is MGHRA and CDR2 is YSYEKL. The CDR3 coding sequence is TGCGCCAGCAGCCAAGAGGACAGGGGGGACGAGCAGTACTTC. Its translation is CASSQEDRGDEQYF.

The chain uses TRBV4-1 and TRBJ2-7, with TRBD2 matching over 8 bases. The CDR3 covers 17 residues. CDR1 and CDR2 (germline): MGHRA, YSYEKL. Trimming at V came to 0 bases and at J to 0 bases, leaving 7 bases not matched to a gene. The DNA of the CDR3 is TGCGCCAGCAGCCAAGACCCCCAGCGGGGGAGCTCCTACGAGCAGTACTTC. As protein: CASSQDPQRGSSYEQYF.

Notes on this clone: At the DNA level, this CDR3 is encoded by other sequences in the same sample as well. This chain joins TRBV7-2 and TRBJ1-2; 8 bases fit TRBD1. Losses at the gene ends were 3 bases for V and 0 bases for J; bases not matched to a gene: 3. The CDR3 is 15 residues long. Germline V lookup: CDR1 SGHTA, CDR2 FQGNSA. CDR3 region: CASSLDRVANYGYTF. CDR3 nucleotide sequence: TGTGCCAGCAGCTTGGACAGGGTTGCTAACTATGGCTACACCTTC.

J is TRBJ2-1 and V is TRBV6-1; D perhaps matches TRBD1 (5 bases). Per germline, CDR1 MNHNS and CDR2 SASEGT. Trimming stripped 0 bases from V and 2 bases from J, with 8 bases between. The length of the CDR3 is 15 residues. The CDR3: CASSEAGLTYNEQFF. CDR3 nucleotide sequence: TGTGCCAGCAGTGAAGCGGGGCTAACCTACAATGAGCAGTTCTTC.

The J gene is TRBJ2-3, the V gene TRBV7-8, with D perhaps TRBD2 (5 bases). Germline V gene data show CDR1 as SGHVS and CDR2 as FQNEAQ. This CDR3 is built from 13 residues. V lost 5 bases to trimming and J lost 5 bases, with 11 bases between them. The chain's CDR3 is CASSRGLGDTQYF. The CDR3 DNA sequence: TGTGCCAGCAGCCGCGGACTGGGAGATACGCAGTATTTT.

CDR3 coding DNA: TGTGCCAGCAGCGTAGATGGGGGACTCTACGAGCAGTACTTC. It encodes CASSVDGGLYEQYF. The chain links TRBV9 to TRBJ2-7, with D possibly matching TRBD2 (6 bases). Trimming took off 0 bases at V and 3 bases at J, with 10 bases between the two ends. The germline V gene has CDR1 SGDLS and CDR2 YYNGEE. The CDR3 spans 14 residues.

As regards this clone: Its ends do not fully match the called genes, so a read error is possible. The chain uses TRBV7-7 and TRBJ2-5; no firm D call. Germline V CDR1 and CDR2: SSHAT, FNYEAQ (reference sequence). The CDR3 extends over 15 amino acids. This CDR3 reads CASSLAGSPEETQYF. The CDR3 bases are TGTGCTAGCAGCTTAGCCGGTAGCCCCGAAGAGACCCAGTACTTC.

The chain employs TRBV4-1 and TRBJ2-5, with D uncertain. The CDR3 length is 12 residues. Trimming pared 3 bases from V and 5 bases from J, leaving 7 bases between. Germline V lookup: CDR1 MGHRA, CDR2 YSYEKL. The CDR3 sequence: CASSHSQETQYF. The DNA of the CDR3 is TGCGCCAGCAGCCATAGCCAGGAGACCCAGTACTTC.

The gene calls are TRBV10-1 and TRBJ1-1; the D is unclear. The CDR3 runs to 14 residues. Trimming shortened V by 7 bases and J by 5 bases, and 17 bases separated the two germline ends. The germline CDR1 and CDR2 sequences are WNHNN and SYGVQD (reference sequence). The CDR3 region is CASNACGFRTEAFF. The CDR3 nucleotides read TGCGCCAGCAACGCATGTGGGTTCAGGACTGAAGCTTTCTTT.

This sequence joins TRBV13 and TRBJ1-2; tentatively, D is TRBD1 (6 bases). The CDR3 loop spans 13 amino acids. The germline gives CDR1 PRHDT, CDR2 FYEKMQ (reference sequence). The V and J ends lost 2 bases and 2 bases respectively, with 6 bases between them. For the CDR3, the DNA is TGTGCCAGCAGCTTAACAGGGAACTATGGCTACACCTTC. This translates into CASSLTGNYGYTF.

The J gene is TRBJ2-2, the V gene TRBV5-6; D is ambiguous. CDR1 is SGHDT, CDR2 YYEEEE, per germline. CDR3 size: 13 residues. Trimming shortened V by 5 bases and J by 5 bases, and 10 bases separated the two germline ends. This CDR3 reads CASRKQNTGELFF. DNA for the CDR3: TGTGCCAGCAGGAAACAGAATACCGGGGAGCTGTTTTTT.

The chain uses TRBV5-6 and TRBJ2-7, with D hard to call. The germline gives CDR1 SGHDT, CDR2 YYEEEE. This CDR3 spans 13 amino acids. V was cut by 2 bases and J by 0 bases, with 6 bases left in between. For the CDR3, the DNA is TGTGCCAGCAGCTTATCCTACTCCTACGAGCAGTACTTC. Amino acids: CASSLSYSYEQYF.

The chain links TRBV11-2 to TRBJ2-7; D ambiguous. V was cut by 2 bases and J by 2 bases, with 4 bases left in between. Germline V CDR1 and CDR2: SGHAT, FQNNGV. The CDR3 contains 12 residues. The CDR3 region is CASSLLAYEQYF. The CDR3 DNA sequence: TGTGCCAGCAGCTTACTTGCCTACGAGCAGTACTTC.